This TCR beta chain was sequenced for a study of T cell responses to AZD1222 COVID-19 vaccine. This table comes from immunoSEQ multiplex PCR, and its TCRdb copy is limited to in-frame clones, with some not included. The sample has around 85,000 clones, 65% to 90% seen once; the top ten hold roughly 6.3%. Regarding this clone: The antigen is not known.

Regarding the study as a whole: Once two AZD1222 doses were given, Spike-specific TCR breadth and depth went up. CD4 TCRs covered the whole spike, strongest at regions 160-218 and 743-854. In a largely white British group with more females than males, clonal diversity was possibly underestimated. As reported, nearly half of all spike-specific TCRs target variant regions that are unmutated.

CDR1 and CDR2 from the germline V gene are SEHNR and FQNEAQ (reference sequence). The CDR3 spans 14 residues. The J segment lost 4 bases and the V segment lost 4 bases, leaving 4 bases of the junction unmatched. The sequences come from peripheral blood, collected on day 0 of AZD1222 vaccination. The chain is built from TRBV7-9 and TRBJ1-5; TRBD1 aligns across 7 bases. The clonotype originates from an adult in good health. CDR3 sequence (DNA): TGTGCCAGCAGCTACGGGACAGCGAATCAGCCCCAGCATTTT. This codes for CASSYGTANQPQHF.